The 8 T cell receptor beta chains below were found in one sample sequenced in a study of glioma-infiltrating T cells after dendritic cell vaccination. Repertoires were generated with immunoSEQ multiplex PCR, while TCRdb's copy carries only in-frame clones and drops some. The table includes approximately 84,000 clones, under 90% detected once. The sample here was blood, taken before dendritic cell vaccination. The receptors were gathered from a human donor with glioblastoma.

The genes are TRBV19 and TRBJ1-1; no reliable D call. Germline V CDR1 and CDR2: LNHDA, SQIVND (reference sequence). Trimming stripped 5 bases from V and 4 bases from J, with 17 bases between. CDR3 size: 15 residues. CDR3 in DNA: TGTGCCAGTAGTCCCTCGGTTGTGCAGGCCACTGAAGCTTTCTTT. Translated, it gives CASSPSVVQATEAFF.

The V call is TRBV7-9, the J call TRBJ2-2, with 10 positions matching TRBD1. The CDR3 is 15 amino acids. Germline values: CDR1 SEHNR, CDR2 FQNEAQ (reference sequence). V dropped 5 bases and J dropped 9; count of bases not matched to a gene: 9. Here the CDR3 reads CASSPGTGDIRELFF. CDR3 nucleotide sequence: TGTGCCAGCAGCCCAGGGACAGGGGATATTAGGGAGCTGTTTTTT.

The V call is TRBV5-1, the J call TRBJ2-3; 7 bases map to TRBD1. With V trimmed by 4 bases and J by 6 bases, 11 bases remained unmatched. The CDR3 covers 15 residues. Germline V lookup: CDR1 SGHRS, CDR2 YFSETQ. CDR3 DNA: TGCGCCAGCAGCCAGGGACAGTTGGACGCCGATACGCAGTATTTT. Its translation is CASSQGQLDADTQYF.

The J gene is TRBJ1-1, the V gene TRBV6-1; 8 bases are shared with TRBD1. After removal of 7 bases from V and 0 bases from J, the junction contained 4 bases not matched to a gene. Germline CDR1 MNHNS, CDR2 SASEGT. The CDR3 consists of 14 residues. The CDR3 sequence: CASTLTGVNTEAFF. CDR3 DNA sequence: TGTGCCAGCACTCTGACAGGGGTGAACACTGAAGCTTTCTTT.

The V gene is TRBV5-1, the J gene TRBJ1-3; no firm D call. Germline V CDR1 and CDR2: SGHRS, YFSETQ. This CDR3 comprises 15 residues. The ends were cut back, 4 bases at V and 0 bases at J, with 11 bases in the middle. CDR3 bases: TGCGCCAGCAGCACCGGACTGAACTCTGGAAACACCATATATTTT. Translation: CASSTGLNSGNTIYF.

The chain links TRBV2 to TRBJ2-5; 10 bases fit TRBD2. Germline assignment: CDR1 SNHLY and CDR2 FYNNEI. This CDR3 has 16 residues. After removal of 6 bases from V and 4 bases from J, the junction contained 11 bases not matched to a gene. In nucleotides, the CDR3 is TGTGCCAGCAGCATACTAGCGGGACCCCCTGGAGAGACCCAGTACTTC. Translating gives CASSILAGPPGETQYF.

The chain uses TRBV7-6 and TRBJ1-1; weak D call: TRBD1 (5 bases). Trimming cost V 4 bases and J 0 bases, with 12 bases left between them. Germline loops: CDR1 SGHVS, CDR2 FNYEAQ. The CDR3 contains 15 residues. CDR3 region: CASSSLAGLNTEAFF. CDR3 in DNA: TGTGCCAGCAGCTCGCTCGCAGGGTTGAACACTGAAGCTTTCTTT.

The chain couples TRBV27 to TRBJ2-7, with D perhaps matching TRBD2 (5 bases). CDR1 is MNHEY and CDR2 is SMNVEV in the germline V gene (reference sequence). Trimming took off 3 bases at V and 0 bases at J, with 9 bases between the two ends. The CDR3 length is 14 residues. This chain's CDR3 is CASSFIEGSYEQYF. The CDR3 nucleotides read TGTGCCAGCAGTTTCATAGAGGGCTCCTACGAGCAGTACTTC.